This T cell receptor beta chain derives from a study of spatial heterogeneity in lung cancer. Time point described: sample taken at primary tumor resection. Sequencing of whole RNA from tumor, nontumor lung or frozen PBMC involved no sorting. V was pared by 1 base and J by 3 bases, with 0 bases of the junction left unmatched. The CDR3 consists of 13 residues. Germline lookup yields CDR1 LGHNT and CDR2 FRNRAP. This clonotype was seen a few times. This beta chain lies outside the target of a library built for alpha chains; its clone size means little. From the 5' RACE reads, TCRdb called clonotypes with MiXCR, one entry per CDR3 protein. This repertoire shows about 3,300 distinct CDR3 sequences, approximately 32% found once; its top ten account for more than 30%.

This TCR was recovered from a female donor with early-stage non-small cell lung cancer. J is TRBJ2-7 and V is TRBV12-5; 7 nucleotides match TRBD1. This specimen consisted of PBMCs, obtained at surgery. The CDR3 protein is CASGLGQGYEQYV. The CDR3 nucleotides are TGTGCTAGTGGTTTGGGACAGGGCTACGAGCAGTACGTC.